The 21 T cell receptor beta chains in this list originate from one sample, sequenced in a study of blood T cells in healthy people across ages (dated by TCRdb to 2014 to 2015). The receptor library was made with 5' RACE. Sequencing relied on an Illumina HiSeq 2500. A second 7 to 11 cycle PCR used a sample-barcoded 5' primer and a J-beta primer mix. Through fastp at Q25 and MiXCR, TCRdb rebuilt clones from the public reads, retaining in-frame beta chains. Rows are unified per CDR3 protein, each entry keeping the most common DNA and genes. The sample table contains hundreds of thousands of distinct CDR3 sequences; only one count was recorded for about 34% of them. The ten largest make up 15% of the sample. The material sequenced was blood. The receptors were sampled from an elderly woman in good health. Donor details come from another sample of the same person, matched by shared clones.

The table lists this clonotype with many counts. This rearrangement joins TRBV7-2 to TRBJ2-3; tentative D call: TRBD2 (7 bases). CDR1 SGHTA and CDR2 FQGNSA come from the germline V gene. V was shortened by 2 bases and J by 0 bases, with 15 bases between the two germline ends. The CDR3 has 17 amino acids. CDR3 in amino acids: CASSLRPGGTSTDTQYF. In DNA form, the CDR3 reads TGTGCCAGCAGCTTAAGACCGGGGGGCACTAGCACAGATACGCAGTATTTT.

There are many counts of this clonotype. The rearrangement joins TRBV7-8 to TRBJ2-5; the match to TRBD1 covers 7 bases. V lost 4 bases to trimming and J lost 1 base; unmatched junction nucleotides: 9. The CDR3 consists of 16 residues. Germline V gene sequence: CDR1 SGHVS, CDR2 FQNEAQ. The CDR3 DNA sequence: TGTGCCAGCAGCTCAACAGGGGCCCTGGGCCAAGAGACCCAGTACTTC. Translation: CASSSTGALGQETQYF.

At least ten counts were recorded for this clonotype. The CDR3 sequence: CSVEGGTAFGYTF. For the CDR3, the DNA is TGCAGCGTTGAAGGAGGGACAGCATTCGGCTACACCTTC. The V gene is TRBV29-1, the J gene TRBJ1-2, with 7 bases aligning to TRBD1. Looked up from germline, CDR1 is SQVTM and CDR2 is ANQGSEA. CDR3 length equals 13 residues. V lost 1 base and J lost 8; bases outside the gene matches: 7.

This clonotype appeared many times. This chain connects TRBV7-9 to TRBJ1-4; D unclear. CDR1 and CDR2 (germline): SEHNR, FQNEAQ (reference sequence). V lost 3 bases and J 8 bases, leaving 13 bases between the germline ends. The CDR3 length is 14 residues. The CDR3, as DNA: TGTGCCAGCAGCTTTGGCCAGGCGGGGGAAAAACTGTTTTTT. As protein: CASSFGQAGEKLFF.

J is TRBJ1-1 and V is TRBV20-1; D possibly corresponds to TRBD1 (5 bases). V lost 1 base, J lost 1 base, and 7 bases lay in between. CDR1 and CDR2 (germline): DFQATT, SNEGSKA (reference sequence). This CDR3 has 13 residues. The CDR3 DNA reads as TGCAGTGCTAGAGGCGGACAGAACACTGAAGCTTTCTTT. Residues: CSARGGQNTEAFF.

V is TRBV2 and J is TRBJ1-4; D not certain. Germline V lookup: CDR1 SNHLY, CDR2 FYNNEI. Trimming left V 3 bases short and J 8 bases short, with 13 bases between. The CDR3 is 14 amino acids. The CDR3 coding sequence is TGTGCCAGCAGTGAGTTAGGCGAGGTGGAAAAACTGTTTTTT. This gives the protein CASSELGEVEKLFF.

The V and J genes are TRBV7-2 and TRBJ2-5; no firm D call. Per the germline V gene, CDR1 is SGHTA and CDR2 is FQGNSA. CDR3 length: 14 residues. The ends were cut back, 5 bases at V and 1 base at J, with 11 bases in the middle. CDR3 sequence (DNA): TGTGCCAGCAGCCTAGGGATCAGCCAAGAGACCCAGTACTTC. This translates into CASSLGISQETQYF.

CDR3 loop: CASSQTSNTEAFF. CDR3 in DNA: TGTGCCAGCAGTCAGACATCAAACACTGAAGCTTTCTTT. The V gene is TRBV2, the J gene TRBJ1-1; D gene ambiguous. Per germline, CDR1 SNHLY and CDR2 FYNNEI. The CDR3 sequence is 13 residues long. Trimming took 5 bases from V and 2 from J, leaving 9 bases between them. The full variable domain, with the rest looked up from reference TRBV2 and TRBJ1-1, is EPEVTQTPSHQVTQMGQEVILRCVPISNHLYFYWYRQILGQKVEFLVSFYNNEISEKSEIFDDQFSVERPDGSNFTLKIRSTKLEDSAMYFCASSQTSNTEAFFGQGTRLTVV.

A few counts support this clonotype. The junction departs from germline at one end; a sequencing error may be responsible. The gene calls are TRBV7-9 and TRBJ2-4, with D possibly TRBD1 on 7 matching bases. The CDR3 runs 20 residues. The V gene's germline CDR1 is SEHNR and CDR2 FQNEAQ (reference sequence). CDR3 coding DNA: TGCGCCAGCAGCTCACTACGTGACAGGGTGGGACTCCTAACCAAAAACATTCAGTACTTC. Its translation is CASSSLRDRVGLLTKNIQYF.

J is TRBJ2-5 and V is TRBV5-1, with 8 bases that match TRBD2. Looked up from germline, CDR1 is SGHRS and CDR2 is YFSETQ. J gave up 11 bases and V 1 base, and 13 bases lay outside the gene matches. CDR3 size: 15 residues. Here the CDR3 DNA reads TGCGCCAGCAGCTTGATCAGCGGGGGAGGGTATGAGCAGTACTTC. Its translation is CASSLISGGGYEQYF.

This clonotype occurred a few times. V and J are TRBV4-2 and TRBJ2-3; 8 nucleotides match TRBD2. Germline CDR1 reads LGHNA; CDR2 reads YNFKEQ. With V trimmed by 3 bases and J by 4 bases, 9 bases remained unmatched. CDR3 size: 16 residues. This chain's CDR3 is CASSQASGGGPDTQYF. CDR3 coding DNA: TGTGCCAGCAGCCAGGCCAGCGGGGGAGGGCCAGATACGCAGTATTTT.

Concerning this clonotype: A much larger clone is a single base away; this may be a read error. The V gene is TRBV6-6, the J gene TRBJ2-7; D might be TRBD1 or TRBD2, each matching 5 bases. This CDR3 spans 13 amino acids. Germline V CDR1 and CDR2: MNHNY, SVGAGI (reference sequence). CDR3 sequence (DNA): TGTGCCACCCAAACCCCGGGGCCCTACGAGCGGTACTTC. It translates to CATQTPGPYERYF.

This clonotype was seen many times. The chain joins TRBV12-3 or TRBV12-4 to TRBJ2-3; 7 positions match TRBD1. This CDR3 is built from 14 residues. The trim removed 6 bases at V and 2 bases at J, leaving 5 bases unmatched. The CDR3 DNA follows: TGTGCCAGCAGCCGGGACAGAACCACAGATACGCAGTATTTT. Its translation is CASSRDRTTDTQYF.

In regard to this clonotype: Because it lacks the conserved phenylalanine or tryptophan at the end, this CDR3 is likely a read error. The gene calls are TRBV2 and TRBJ1-3; D may be TRBD1 (5 bases). Germline-derived CDR1 and CDR2 are SNHLY and FYNNEI. CDR3 size: 12 residues. V lost 5 bases to trimming and J lost 4 bases, with 6 bases between them. The CDR3 region is CASSRQGNTIYL. DNA of the CDR3: TGTGCCAGCAGTCGACAGGGAAACACCATATATTTG.

The chain employs TRBV11-2 and TRBJ2-2; possibly TRBD1 for D (5 bases). V gave up 3 bases and J gave up 1 base, with 6 bases separating them. This CDR3 is 14 amino acids long. CDR1 and CDR2 (germline): SGHAT, FQNNGV. The DNA of the CDR3 is TGTGCCAGCAGCTTTCAGGGGAACACCGGGGAGCTGTTTTTT. Protein sequence: CASSFQGNTGELFF. The full variable domain, its missing parts supplied by reference TRBV11-2 and TRBJ2-2, is EAGVAQSPRYKIIEKRQSVAFWCNPISGHATLYWYQQILGQGPKLLIQFQNNGVVDDSQLPKDRFSAERLKGVDSTLKIQPAKLEDSAVYLCASSFQGNTGELFFGEGSRLTVL.

This clonotype has more than one count but fewer than ten. The chain carries TRBV20-1 and TRBJ1-6; D gene uncertain. Trimming pared 0 bases from V and 9 bases from J, leaving 21 bases between. The CDR3 consists of 17 residues. The germline V gene encodes CDR1 DFQATT and CDR2 SNEGSKA (reference sequence). CDR3 region: CSARDRKDVSVVSPLHF. The CDR3 nucleotides are TGCAGTGCTAGAGATCGAAAGGATGTTAGCGTCGTTTCACCCCTCCACTTT.

V and J are TRBV20-1 and TRBJ2-7; the match to TRBD2 covers 11 bases. J was trimmed by 3 bases and V by 5 bases; bases with no gene match: 9. The CDR3 consists of 15 residues. Germline loops: CDR1 DFQATT, CDR2 SNEGSKA (reference sequence). In DNA, the CDR3 is TGCAGTGCTCGACTTAGCGGGAGGGGAGGCTACGAGCAGTACTTC. Amino acids: CSARLSGRGGYEQYF.

This clonotype was recorded once. V gene TRBV29-1 combines with J gene TRBJ2-5; possible D gene TRBD2, 5 bases. Per germline, CDR1 SQVTM and CDR2 ANQGSEA. This CDR3 has 13 residues. Trimming cost V 4 bases and J 5 bases, with 14 bases left between them. CDR3 DNA: TGCAGCGTTGGGTTGGGAGATCGGGAGACCCAGTACTTC. Translated: CSVGLGDRETQYF.

V and J are TRBV27 and TRBJ2-6; D call uncertain. Trimming pared 8 bases from V and 0 bases from J, leaving 8 bases between. Per the germline V gene, CDR1 is MNHEY and CDR2 is SMNVEV (reference sequence). The CDR3 runs to 14 residues. The CDR3 coding sequence is TGTGCCAGCGGTCGCTCCTCTGGGGCCAACGTCCTGACTTTC. Amino acid sequence: CASGRSSGANVLTF.

This chain connects TRBV7-2 to TRBJ1-1, with a possible D match to TRBD1 (6 bases). This CDR3 contains 15 residues. The germline V and J ends were trimmed by 10 bases and 5 bases, with 23 bases remaining between them. Germline assignment: CDR1 SGHTA and CDR2 FQGNSA. CDR3 in amino acids: CATGSTTGIKTEAFF. The CDR3 DNA follows: TGTGCCACCGGCTCCACGACAGGCATAAAGACTGAAGCTTTCTTT.

V is TRBV7-6 and J is TRBJ2-7, with TRBD2 as a possible D gene (6 bases). The CDR3 spans 13 residues. V lost 4 bases and J lost 2, with 9 bases in between. Germline CDR1 is SGHVS and CDR2 is FNYEAQ. The CDR3 here is CASSSPGAYEQYV. The CDR3 bases are TGTGCCAGCAGCTCGCCGGGAGCCTACGAGCAGTACGTC.